These 24 T cell receptor beta chains originate from one sample sequenced in a study of T cells in Graves' hyperthyroidism and ophthalmopathy. Amplified TCR beta CDR3 regions came from RNA transcripts. TCR CDR3 underwent first-round RT-PCR with the HTBI primer set. TCRdb reanalysed the multiplex PCR reads using MiXCR and keeps one entry per CDR3 protein. The table lists under 350,000 distinct CDR3 sequences, about a sixth of them singletons, with less than 70% in the top ten. Material for sequencing was blood. The source is a woman aged 55 to 70 with Graves' ophthalmopathy.

The chain has TRBV6-1 and TRBJ1-2, with D possibly matching TRBD1 (5 bases). There are 13 residues in the CDR3. Germline CDR1 and CDR2: MNHNS and SASEGT. V lost 3 bases and J lost 4, with 9 bases in between. CDR3 sequence: CASSESGLYGYTF. The CDR3 DNA sequence: TGTGCCAGCAGTGAGTCAGGGCTCTATGGCTACACCTTC.

The V and J genes are TRBV4-1 and TRBJ2-2, with 10 bases identical to TRBD2. This CDR3 region has 21 residues. The V gene's germline CDR1 is MGHRA and CDR2 YSYEKL. The junction had 16 bases not matched to a gene; V was cut back by 2 bases and J by 1 base. In DNA form, the CDR3 reads TGCGCCAGCAGCCAATCTCCATGGGCTAGCGGGAGCACACTGAACACCGGGGAGCTGTTTTTT. The encoded protein is CASSQSPWASGSTLNTGELFF.

This chain links TRBV4-3 with TRBJ1-5, with D possibly matching TRBD1 (5 bases). V shed 4 bases and J shed 1 base, with 23 bases lying between them. The CDR3 sequence is 19 residues long. Germline V gene lookup returns CDR1 LGHNA and CDR2 YSLEER. For the CDR3, the DNA is TGCGCCAGCAGCCGGGGTGGGTCGAGGGGCGAGGGAAGCAATCAGCCCCAGCATTTT. Translating it yields CASSRGGSRGEGSNQPQHF.

This clonotype was seen repeatedly, ten times or more. Written as DNA, the CDR3 is TGTGCCAGCAGTTATGACAGGGCCTTCTACGAGCAGTACTTC. This translates into CASSYDRAFYEQYF. The chain recombines TRBV6-1 with TRBJ2-7, with 7 bases aligning to TRBD1. Looked up from germline, CDR1 is MNHNS and CDR2 is SASEGT. The CDR3 contains 14 residues. V shed 5 bases, J shed 3 bases, and the junction held 7 bases outside the gene matches.

The chain joins TRBV4-3 to TRBJ1-3, with D possibly matching TRBD1 (5 bases). This CDR3 is 17 amino acids long. CDR1 is LGHNA and CDR2 is YSLEER in the germline V gene. V lost 3 bases to trimming and J lost 2 bases, with 17 bases between them. DNA for the CDR3: TGCGCCAGCAGCCAGCGCTTCCAGGGTAGAGCTGGAAACACCATATATTTT. Translating gives CASSQRFQGRAGNTIYF.

Many counts were recorded for this clonotype. V gene TRBV6-2 or TRBV6-3 combines with J gene TRBJ1-1; D unresolved. Germline V gene sequence: CDR1 MNHEY, CDR2 SVGEGT. The V gene lost 10 bases and the J gene lost 0 bases, with 6 bases spanning the gap. This CDR3 has 11 residues. CDR3 amino acids: CATAVNTEAFF. The DNA of the CDR3 is TGTGCCACCGCGGTGAACACTGAAGCTTTCTTT.

This clonotype was counted at least ten times. A junction boundary mismatches the germline segment, possibly from a read error. This chain uses TRBV7-7 with TRBJ2-1; TRBD2 matches 7 bases. The germline V gene has CDR1 SSHAT and CDR2 FNYEAQ (reference sequence). The CDR3 has 16 residues. CDR3 loop: CASSPGTMAEVIEQFF. CDR3 sequence (DNA): TGTGCTAGCAGCCCAGGGACTATGGCGGAGGTTATTGAGCAGTTCTTC.

The chain uses TRBV4-3 and TRBJ1-1; D remains unclear. V was pared by 0 bases and J by 0 bases, with 14 bases between. Germline CDR1 and CDR2: LGHNA and YSLEER. The CDR3 is 17 amino acids. The CDR3, as DNA: TGCGCCAGCAGCCAAGAACCGGGATATAATATGAACACTGAAGCTTTCTTT. This codes for CASSQEPGYNMNTEAFF.

Details on this clonotype: This is likely a read error, given that the CDR3 carries no conserved phenylalanine or tryptophan at its end. The V call is TRBV5-1, the J call TRBJ1-1, with D hard to call. V lost 4 bases and J 2 bases, leaving 6 bases between the germline ends. The CDR3 is made up of 12 amino acids. CDR1 and CDR2 (germline): SGHRS, YFSETQ. CDR3 sequence (DNA): TGCGCCAGCAGCCAGTCAAACACTGAAGCTTTCTCT. The encoded protein is CASSQSNTEAFS.

This clonotype was seen ten or more times. The chain links TRBV10-3 to TRBJ2-3; 9 nucleotides align to TRBD1. CDR1 is ENHRY and CDR2 is SYGVKD in the germline V gene. The junction had 4 bases not matched to a gene; V was cut back by 6 bases and J by 0 bases. CDR3 length: 15 amino acids. In DNA, the CDR3 is TGTGCCATCAGCACCGGGACAGGGAGCACAGATACGCAGTATTTT. Protein product: CAISTGTGSTDTQYF.

This clonotype was recorded many times. J is TRBJ2-7 and V is TRBV20-1; weak D call: TRBD1 (6 bases). Germline CDR1 is DFQATT and CDR2 is SNEGSKA (reference sequence). Trimming left V 3 bases short and J 5 bases short, with 11 bases between. The CDR3 totals 12 residues. This chain's CDR3 is CSASTGHHEQYF. In DNA form, the CDR3 reads TGCAGTGCTAGCACAGGGCACCACGAGCAGTACTTC.

In the case of this clonotype: Germline and junction disagree at one end, which may indicate a read error. The CDR3 loop reads CVSSLEHRGSSGYTF. The CDR3 coding sequence is TGCGTCAGCAGCCTTGAGCACAGGGGGTCCTCTGGCTACACCTTC. The chain uses TRBV5-1 and TRBJ1-2, with 8 bases aligning to TRBD1. Germline values: CDR1 SGHRS, CDR2 YFSETQ. This CDR3 is 15 amino acids long.

V and J are TRBV19 and TRBJ1-1, with 7 bases that match TRBD1. Germline CDR1 reads LNHDA; CDR2 reads SQIVND (reference sequence). The CDR3 sequence is 17 residues long. V trimming: 4 bases; J trimming: 1 base; junction bases outside the gene matches: 12. The CDR3 coding sequence is TGTGCCAGTAGTACCTCTCGACAGGGAGGGAGGAACACTGAAGCTTTCTTT. It is translated as CASSTSRQGGRNTEAFF.

This clonotype has at least ten counts. The gene calls are TRBV27 and TRBJ2-3, with D possibly being TRBD2 (5 bases). The V and J ends lost 10 bases and 2 bases respectively, with 16 bases between them. Germline V gene data show CDR1 as MNHEY and CDR2 as SMNVEV (reference sequence). The CDR3 covers 14 residues. The CDR3 spells CATARERSTDTQYF. CDR3 bases: TGTGCCACCGCTAGGGAGCGGTCCACAGATACGCAGTATTTT.

This clonotype was detected ten times or more. The chain combines TRBV24-1 with TRBJ1-3; D is ambiguous. The CDR3 totals 13 residues. Per the germline V gene, CDR1 is KGHDR and CDR2 is SFDVKD. Trimming removed 4 bases at V and 0 bases at J, with 3 bases between. Here the CDR3 DNA reads TGTGCCACCAGTGACTTCTCTGGAAACACCATATATTTT. This encodes CATSDFSGNTIYF.

This clonotype was seen only a few times. The rearrangement links TRBV6-5 to TRBJ1-2; D remains ambiguous. Germline assignment: CDR1 MNHEY and CDR2 SVGAGI. Trimming left V 2 bases short and J 7 bases short, with 14 bases between. There are 14 residues in the CDR3. The CDR3 loop reads CASSYTAASIGYTF. The DNA of the CDR3 is TGTGCCAGCAGTTACACGGCAGCCTCTATTGGCTACACCTTC.

This chain links TRBV6-1 with TRBJ1-5; D is undetermined. The CDR3 is made up of 15 amino acids. V dropped 6 bases and J dropped 5 bases, with 17 bases sitting between them. Germline-derived CDR1 and CDR2 are MNHNS and SASEGT. The CDR3 here is CASRDTSLGDQPQHF. The CDR3 DNA is TGTGCCAGCAGAGACACGTCCTTAGGCGATCAGCCCCAGCATTTT.

Points on this clonotype: Just one base apart from a much larger clone, this may be a read error. The chain has TRBV12-3 or TRBV12-4 and TRBJ2-3; maybe TRBD1 (5 bases). Deletions cut 8 bases from V and 14 bases from J, with 23 bases between. There are 13 residues in the CDR3. The chain's CDR3 is CASSSRDRSILYF. The CDR3 bases are TGTGCCAGCTCCAGCAGAGACAGAAGTATTTTGTATTTT.

This sequence joins TRBV18 and TRBJ2-6, with 7 nucleotides matching TRBD1. CDR1 is KGHSH and CDR2 is LQKENI in the germline V gene. With V trimmed by 6 bases and J by 5 bases, 16 bases remained unmatched. This CDR3 spans 18 amino acids. The CDR3 nucleotides read TGTGCCAGCTCCCCTCGGGGACAGTCACGGCTCTGGGCCAACGTCCTGACTTTC. Protein: CASSPRGQSRLWANVLTF.

On this clonotype itself: A much larger clone differs from this one at a single base, so this may be a read error. The rearrangement links TRBV5-1 to TRBJ1-1; perhaps TRBD1 as D (5 bases). CDR3 length equals 15 residues. Germline loops: CDR1 SGHRS, CDR2 YFSETQ. V gave up 1 base and J gave up 3 bases, with 13 bases separating them. The CDR3 coding sequence is TGCGCCAGCAGCTTGTCGGGGGTTGGGGACACTGAAGCTTTCTTT. It codes for CASSLSGVGDTEAFF. Together with reference TRBV5-1 and TRBJ1-1, the CDR3 gives the full variable domain: KAGVTQTPRYLIKTRGQQVTLSCSPISGHRSVSWYQQTPGQGLQFLFEYFSETQRNKGNFPGRFSGRQFSNSRSEMNVSTLELGDSALYLCASSLSGVGDTEAFFGQGTRLTVV.

This clonotype came up many times. J is TRBJ2-2 and V is TRBV5-1, with TRBD2 identical over 9 bases. The germline gives CDR1 SGHRS, CDR2 YFSETQ. The CDR3 runs 15 residues. V lost 1 base to trimming and J lost 3 bases; unmatched junction nucleotides: 1. CDR3 bases: TGCGCCAGCAGCTTGCGACTAGCGGACACCGGGGAGCTGTTTTTT. This sequence encodes CASSLRLADTGELFF.

V gene TRBV5-1 combines with J gene TRBJ2-5; D is possibly TRBD1 (6 bases). V lost 4 bases to trimming and J lost 5 bases, with 15 bases between them. Germline V lookup: CDR1 SGHRS, CDR2 YFSETQ. This CDR3 has 14 amino acids. CDR3 DNA sequence: TGCGCCAGCAGCGATCTACAGGGACGGGAGACCCAGTACTTC. This translates into CASSDLQGRETQYF.

The chain combines TRBV27 with TRBJ1-6; D gene ambiguous. Trimming shortened V by 6 bases and J by 4 bases, and 13 bases separated the two germline ends. CDR1 and CDR2 from the germline V gene are MNHEY and SMNVEV (reference sequence). The CDR3 length is 15 residues. CDR3 bases: TGTGCCAGCAGGGAGAACGGACGGTATAATTCACCCCTCCACTTT. Its translation is CASRENGRYNSPLHF.

The V call is TRBV10-3, the J call TRBJ1-6, with D possibly being TRBD1 (5 bases). The CDR3 totals 14 residues. Germline values: CDR1 ENHRY, CDR2 SYGVKD. The V gene lost 4 bases and the J gene lost 5 bases, with 9 bases spanning the gap. The CDR3 loop reads CAISAGGNNSPLHF. CDR3 bases: TGTGCCATCAGTGCGGGGGGTAATAATTCACCCCTCCACTTT.